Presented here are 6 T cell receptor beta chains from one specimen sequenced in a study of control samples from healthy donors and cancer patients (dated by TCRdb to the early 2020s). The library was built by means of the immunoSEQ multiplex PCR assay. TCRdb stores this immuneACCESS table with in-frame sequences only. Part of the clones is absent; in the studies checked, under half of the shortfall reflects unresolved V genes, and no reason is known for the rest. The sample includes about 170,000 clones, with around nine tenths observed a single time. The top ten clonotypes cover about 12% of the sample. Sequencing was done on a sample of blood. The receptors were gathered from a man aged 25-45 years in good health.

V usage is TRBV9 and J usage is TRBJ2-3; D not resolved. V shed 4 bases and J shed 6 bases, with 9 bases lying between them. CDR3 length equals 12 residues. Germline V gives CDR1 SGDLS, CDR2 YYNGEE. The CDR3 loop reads CASSFNLDTQYF. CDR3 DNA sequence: TGTGCCAGCAGCTTCAACCTGGATACGCAGTATTTT.

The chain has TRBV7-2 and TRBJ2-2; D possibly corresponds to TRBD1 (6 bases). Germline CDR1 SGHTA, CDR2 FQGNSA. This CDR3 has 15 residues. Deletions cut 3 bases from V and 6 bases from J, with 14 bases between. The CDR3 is CASSFSGARAGELFF. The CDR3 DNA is TGTGCCAGCAGCTTTTCAGGGGCGCGGGCCGGGGAGCTGTTTTTT.

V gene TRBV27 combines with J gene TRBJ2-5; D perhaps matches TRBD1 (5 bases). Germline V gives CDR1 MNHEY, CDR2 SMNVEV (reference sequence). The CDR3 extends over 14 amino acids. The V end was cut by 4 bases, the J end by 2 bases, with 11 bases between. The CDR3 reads CASSSTGQQETQYF. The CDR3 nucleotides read TGTGCCAGCAGTTCTACAGGACAACAAGAGACCCAGTACTTC.

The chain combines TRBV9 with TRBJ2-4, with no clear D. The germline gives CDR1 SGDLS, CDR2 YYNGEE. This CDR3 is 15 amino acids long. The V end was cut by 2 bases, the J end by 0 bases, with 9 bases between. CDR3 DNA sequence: TGTGCCAGCAGCGTCATTGTTATAGCCAAAAACATTCAGTACTTC. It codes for CASSVIVIAKNIQYF.

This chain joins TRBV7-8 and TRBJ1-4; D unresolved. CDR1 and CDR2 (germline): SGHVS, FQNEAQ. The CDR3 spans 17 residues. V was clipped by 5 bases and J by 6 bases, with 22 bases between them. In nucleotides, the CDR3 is TGTGCCAGCAGCCCGTCAGTCATCGGCCAGTCAGATGAAAAACTGTTTTTT. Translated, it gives CASSPSVIGQSDEKLFF.

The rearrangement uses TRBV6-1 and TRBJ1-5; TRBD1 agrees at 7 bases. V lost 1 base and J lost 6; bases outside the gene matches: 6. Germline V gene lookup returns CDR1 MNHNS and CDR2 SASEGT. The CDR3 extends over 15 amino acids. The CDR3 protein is CASSEVGTAFQPQHF. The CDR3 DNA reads TGTGCCAGCAGTGAAGTAGGGACAGCATTTCAGCCCCAGCATTTT.